This T cell receptor (beta chain) was identified in a study of cytomegalovirus exposure and HLA in healthy donors. This clone was recorded once. V was pared by 5 bases and J by 4 bases, with 14 bases of the junction left unmatched. Germline V gene lookup returns CDR1 SGHTA and CDR2 FQGNSA. This CDR3 has 17 amino acids. Donors were drawn from the approximately 120-subject validation cohort, separate from the approximately 640-subject first cohort. The table came from immunoSEQ multiplex PCR; TCRdb's copy has only in-frame clones and leaves some out. The sample carries roughly 150,000 clones, more than 70% recorded once.

The sequencing sample was made of PBMCs. The TCR originated in a man younger than 35 in good health and CMV-seronegative. The genes are TRBV7-2 and TRBJ1-2, with 9 bases identical to TRBD1. CDR3 DNA sequence: TGTGCCAGCAGCAACGAGATCCGGGACAGGGATATCTATGGCTACACCTTC. Its translation is CASSNEIRDRDIYGYTF.